Listed below are T cell receptor beta chains from one sample, sequenced in a study of CD8+CD57+ T cells in acquired aplastic anemia. TCRdb processed the reads anew with MiXCR; each CDR3 protein has one entry. The table records 200,000 to 250,000 distinct CDR3 sequences, 30% to 40% of them present only once. Sequenced material: sorted CD4+, CD8+, or CD8+CD57+ T cells (not recorded which) from PBMCs. The receptors shown here come from a human donor in good health, serving as a control. Both conserved end residues are part of each CDR3. Fields, in order: CDR3 DNA, CDR3 protein, clone size, J gene, D gene, V gene. The D gene is left open where the match is weak. Size is omitted from some rows. Given values are once, few, many or a class for expanded clones.

TGTGCCAGCAGGGACGAATACACTGAAGCTTTCTTT,CASRDEYTEAFF,NA,TRBJ1-1,NA,TRBV6-6
TGTGCCAGCAGCTTATTTCAGATTAGCAATGAGCAGTTCTTC,CASSLFQISNEQFF,many,TRBJ2-1,NA,TRBV7-9
TGTGCCAGCAATGGGACAGGGTTTAAGCAGCCCCAGCATTTT,CASNGTGFKQPQHF,NA,TRBJ1-5,TRBD1,TRBV6-1
TGTGCCAGTAGTATGGACCGGGACAGCGACACTGAAGCTTTCTTT,CASSMDRDSDTEAFF,NA,TRBJ1-1,TRBD1,TRBV19
TGTGCCATCGCGGGAGGTGCGGGTAGCGGTAGCTCCTACGAGCAGTACTTC,CAIAGGAGSGSSYEQYF,many,TRBJ2-7,TRBD2,TRBV10-3
TGCGCCAGCAGCCGGGAAGGGGGGGGGCGAACAGAATACGAGCAGTACTTC,CASSREGGGRTEYEQYF,NA,TRBJ2-7,NA,TRBV4-1
TGCGCCAGCAGCCTGATGGGGGTTGGGGCCAACGTCCTGACTTTC,CASSLMGVGANVLTF,many,TRBJ2-6,NA,TRBV5-1
TGTGCCAGCAGGATGGGGTTCCCCCATGAGCAGTTCTTC,CASRMGFPHEQFF,few,TRBJ2-1,NA,TRBV6-1
TGTGCCACCAGCAGACCCGGACTGGGCCAAACCCAGCATTTT,CATSRPGLGQTQHF,many,TRBJ1-5,NA,TRBV15
TGTGCCAGCAGAGGAACAGGGGGAGGCGTTGAAGCTTTCTTT,CASRGTGGGVEAFF,many,TRBJ1-1,TRBD1,TRBV2
TGCAGCGTATGCGGACAGGGCCGGACAGATACGCAGTATTTT,CSVCGQGRTDTQYF,few,TRBJ2-3,TRBD1,TRBV29-1
TGTGCCAGCAGCATTCTGGCCCTGGGAGGGGCTTTCTTT,CASSILALGGAFF,NA,TRBJ1-1,NA,TRBV7-6
TGTGCCATCAGTTACTCGAGAGGGTCCTACGAGCAGTACTTC,CAISYSRGSYEQYF,NA,TRBJ2-7,NA,TRBV10-3
TGTGCCAGCAGGTTCCTCCAGGGCCGCTCCTACGGGCAGTACTTC,CASRFLQGRSYGQYF,NA,TRBJ2-7,NA,TRBV11-2
TGTGCCAGTAGTCTCCGGGCCAATTCTGACGAGCAGTACTTC,CASSLRANSDEQYF,few,TRBJ2-7,NA,TRBV19
TGCGCCAGCAGGGAGCGGGGGGTTTATAATGAGCAGTTCTTC,CASRERGVYNEQFF,many,TRBJ2-1,TRBD2,TRBV10-2
TGTGCCAGCAGGAAAGATGCCGGGGCCACCACAGATACGCAGTATTTT,CASRKDAGATTDTQYF,few,TRBJ2-3,NA,TRBV11-1
TGCAGCGTCGTGACAGGGAGCAATCAGCCCCAGCATTTT,CSVVTGSNQPQHF,many,TRBJ1-5,TRBD1,TRBV29-1
TGTGCCAGCAGCTCCCCCGGGACAGGGAAGCCGGGCGAGCAGTACTTC,CASSSPGTGKPGEQYF,NA,TRBJ2-7,TRBD1,TRBV5-5
TGTGCCAGCAGGCCAGGGCAGGGAACCTACGAGCAGTACTTC,CASRPGQGTYEQYF,many,TRBJ2-7,NA,TRBV7-8
TGTGCTAGAGTCGGCCTAGCGGGAGCCGCGTGGGACGAGCAGTACTTC,CARVGLAGAAWDEQYF,NA,TRBJ2-7,TRBD2,TRBV7-3
TGTGCCAGCAGAACGGGACACATGAACACTGAAGCTTTCTTT,CASRTGHMNTEAFF,many,TRBJ1-1,NA,TRBV12-3/TRBV12-4
TGTGCCAGCAGCGCCTTCACAGATACGCAGTATTTT,CASSAFTDTQYF,many,TRBJ2-3,NA,TRBV9
TGTGCCAGCAGCTTAAGAGGGGGCGCCAACACCGGGGAGCTGTTTTTT,CASSLRGGANTGELFF,few,TRBJ2-2,TRBD1,TRBV7-3
TGTGCCAGCAGTTACTCGGGGGGTCGATCTCGGCCAGATACGCAGTATTTT,CASSYSGGRSRPDTQYF,few,TRBJ2-3,NA,TRBV6-2/TRBV6-3
TGTGCCAGCAGCGAGGGACAGGGGGTATATTCACCCCTCCACTTT,CASSEGQGVYSPLHF,many,TRBJ1-6,TRBD1,TRBV7-9
TGCAGTGCTAGAGATGCGGGGGGTGGGGAAAAACTGTTTTTT,CSARDAGGGEKLFF,NA,TRBJ1-4,NA,TRBV20-1
TGTGCCAGCAGCCCGTGGACAGGGGGAGTTACAGAGACCCAGTACTTC,CASSPWTGGVTETQYF,many,TRBJ2-5,TRBD1,TRBV11-1
TGTGCCAGCAGCAAAAACGGGCCGACAGATACGCAGTATTTT,CASSKNGPTDTQYF,many,TRBJ2-3,NA,TRBV7-2
TGTGCCATCAGGGACGAAGGGATGAACACTGAAGCTTTCTTT,CAIRDEGMNTEAFF,few,TRBJ1-1,NA,TRBV10-3
TGTGCCAGCAGTTTAACTTATCAGTTGAACACTGAAGCTTTCTTT,CASSLTYQLNTEAFF,few,TRBJ1-1,NA,TRBV12-3/TRBV12-4
TGTGCCAGCAGCTTAATGAGCCAGTCCTATGGCTACACCTTC,CASSLMSQSYGYTF,many,TRBJ1-2,NA,TRBV7-9
TGTGCCAGCAGTGACTCACCATATCCAGGTAAGTGCTATGGCTACACCTTC,CASSDSPYPGKCYGYTF,NA,TRBJ1-2,NA,TRBV6-4
TGTGCCAGCAGAAACCAACAAGGAGGGTCGTATGGCTACACCTTC,CASRNQQGGSYGYTF,few,TRBJ1-2,NA,TRBV27
TGTGCCAGCAGTTCTGGGGTCTCACCCCTCCACTTT,CASSSGVSPLHF,many,TRBJ1-6,NA,TRBV27
TGTGCCAGTAGTATAGTCGGCGGCGGTAGCTACGAGCAGTACTTC,CASSIVGGGSYEQYF,many,TRBJ2-7,NA,TRBV19
TGTGCCAACAGCATGAGTGGGAGGACTGAAGCTTTCTTT,CANSMSGRTEAFF,NA,TRBJ1-1,NA,TRBV11-3
TGCAGTGCAACCGGGACAGGGGTGGGGAATGAGCAGTTCTTC,CSATGTGVGNEQFF,few,TRBJ2-1,TRBD1,TRBV20-1
TGTGCCAGCAGTGAAACCCCGTCAGGGGGTGCCTACGAGCAGTACTTC,CASSETPSGGAYEQYF,NA,TRBJ2-7,TRBD1,TRBV6-1
TGTGCCAGCAGTGAGGACTTGGCAGATACGCAGTATTTT,CASSEDLADTQYF,many,TRBJ2-3,NA,TRBV2
TGTGCCACCAGTGGTTTGGGCGGCAATGAGCAGTTCTTC,CATSGLGGNEQFF,NA,TRBJ2-1,NA,TRBV24-1
TGCAGTGCTAGAGATCCCCAGAATACGCAGTATTTT,CSARDPQNTQYF,few,TRBJ2-3,NA,TRBV20-1
TGCAGCGTTGACAGCCTAGCGGGGGTGGATGAGCAGTTCTTC,CSVDSLAGVDEQFF,many,TRBJ2-1,TRBD2,TRBV29-1
TGCGCCAGCAGCTTACAGGTCTCTCAAGAGACCCAGTACTTC,CASSLQVSQETQYF,NA,TRBJ2-5,NA,TRBV5-1
TGTGCCAGCGGCTATCAGGGGGCAGGAGAGACCCAGTACTTC,CASGYQGAGETQYF,NA,TRBJ2-5,TRBD1,TRBV7-9